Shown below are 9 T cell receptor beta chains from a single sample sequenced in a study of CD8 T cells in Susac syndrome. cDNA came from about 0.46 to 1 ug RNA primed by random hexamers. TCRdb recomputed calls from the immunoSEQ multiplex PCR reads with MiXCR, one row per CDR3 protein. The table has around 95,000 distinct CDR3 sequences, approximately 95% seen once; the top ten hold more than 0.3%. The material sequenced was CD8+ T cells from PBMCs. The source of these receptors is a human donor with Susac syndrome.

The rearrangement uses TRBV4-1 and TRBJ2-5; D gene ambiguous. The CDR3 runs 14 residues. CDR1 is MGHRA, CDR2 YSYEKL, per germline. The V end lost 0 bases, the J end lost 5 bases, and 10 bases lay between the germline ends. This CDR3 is CASSQDDSEETQYF. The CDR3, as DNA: TGCGCCAGCAGCCAAGATGACTCTGAGGAGACCCAGTACTTC.

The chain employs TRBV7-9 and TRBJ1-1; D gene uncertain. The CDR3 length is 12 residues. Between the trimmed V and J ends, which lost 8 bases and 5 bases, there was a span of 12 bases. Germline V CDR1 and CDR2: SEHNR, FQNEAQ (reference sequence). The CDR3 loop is CASASGETEAFF. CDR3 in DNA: TGTGCCAGCGCGTCCGGGGAGACTGAAGCTTTCTTT.

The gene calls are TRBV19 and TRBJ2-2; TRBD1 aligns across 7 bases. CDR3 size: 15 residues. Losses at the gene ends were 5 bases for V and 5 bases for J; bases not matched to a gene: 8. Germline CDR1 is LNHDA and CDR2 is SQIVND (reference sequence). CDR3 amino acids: CASSARDRETGELFF. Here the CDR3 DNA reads TGTGCCAGTAGTGCTCGGGACAGAGAAACCGGGGAGCTGTTTTTT.

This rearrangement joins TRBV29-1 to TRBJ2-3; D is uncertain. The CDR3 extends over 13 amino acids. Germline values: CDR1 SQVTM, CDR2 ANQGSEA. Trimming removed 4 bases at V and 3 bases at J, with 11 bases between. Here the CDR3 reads CSVVGMGTDTQYF. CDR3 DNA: TGCAGCGTTGTTGGGATGGGGACAGATACGCAGTATTTT.

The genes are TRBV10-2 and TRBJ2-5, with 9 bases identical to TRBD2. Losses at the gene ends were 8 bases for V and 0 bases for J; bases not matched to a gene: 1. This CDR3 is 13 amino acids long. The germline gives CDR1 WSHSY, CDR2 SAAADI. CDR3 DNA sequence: TGCGCCAGCGTAGCGGGAGACCAAGAGACCCAGTACTTC. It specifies CASVAGDQETQYF.

The DNA of the CDR3 is TGCAGCGTGGGACGGATGGGGGACGAGCAGTACTTC. Amino acids: CSVGRMGDEQYF. This chain uses TRBV29-1 with TRBJ2-7, with D possibly called TRBD1 or TRBD2 (5 bases each). This CDR3 comprises 12 residues. Between the trimmed V and J ends, which lost 6 bases and 5 bases, there was a span of 14 bases. Per germline, CDR1 SQVTM and CDR2 ANQGSEA.

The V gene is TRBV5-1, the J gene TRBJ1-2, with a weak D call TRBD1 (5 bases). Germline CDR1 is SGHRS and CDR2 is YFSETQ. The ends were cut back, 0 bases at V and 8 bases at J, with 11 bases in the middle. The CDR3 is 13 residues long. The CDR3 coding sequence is TGCGCCAGCAGCTTGGGGGGCTCTAGCGGCTACACCTTC. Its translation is CASSLGGSSGYTF.

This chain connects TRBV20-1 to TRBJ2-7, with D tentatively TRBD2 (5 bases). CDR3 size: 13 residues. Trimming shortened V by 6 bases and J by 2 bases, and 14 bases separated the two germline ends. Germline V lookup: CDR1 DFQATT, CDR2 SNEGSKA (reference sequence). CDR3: CSAAVVGAYEQYF. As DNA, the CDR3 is TGCAGTGCCGCCGTAGTCGGGGCCTACGAGCAGTACTTC.

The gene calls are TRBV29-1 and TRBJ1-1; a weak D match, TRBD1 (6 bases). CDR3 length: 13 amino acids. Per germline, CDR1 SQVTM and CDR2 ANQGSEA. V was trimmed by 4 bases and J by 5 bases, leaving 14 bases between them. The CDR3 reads CSVAPGARTEAFF. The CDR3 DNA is TGCAGCGTTGCCCCGGGGGCGCGGACTGAAGCTTTCTTT. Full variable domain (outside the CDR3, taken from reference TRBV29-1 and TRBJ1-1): SAVISQKPSRDICQRGTSLTIQCQVDSQVTMMFWYRQQPGQSLTLIATANQGSEATYESGFVIDKFPISRPNLTFSTLTVSNMSPEDSSIYLCSVAPGARTEAFFGQGTRLTVV.